This TCR beta chain was recorded in a study of OX40 agonist ivuxolimab in advanced cancers. For the study at large: Earlier treatment with anti-PD-1, anti-PD-L1 or anti-CTLA-4 was permitted, and roughly 40% had received some. The study, taken as a whole, reports: Near-lowest levels of clonal expansion characterized partial responders at 0.1-3.0 mg/kg.

Trimming shortened V by 5 bases and J by 0 bases, and 11 bases separated the two germline ends. The V gene's germline CDR1 is LNHDA and CDR2 SQIVND (reference sequence). The CDR3 length is 15 residues. Remarks on this clone: Its antigen is as yet unknown.

Here immunoSEQ multiplex PCR was the method, and the copy in TCRdb shows in-frame clones only, minus some. The sample has 50,000 to 65,000 clones; roughly four fifths are singletons. This chain uses TRBV19 with TRBJ1-5; no clear D. The sequences come from CD4+ or CD8+ T cells sorted from blood, collected in a trial of the OX40 agonist ivuxolimab. The clonotype was recovered from an adult with an advanced solid tumor such as melanoma, head and neck, liver or kidney cancer. The CDR3 protein is CASSVPPFSNQPQHF. The CDR3 DNA reads TGTGCCAGTAGTGTTCCCCCTTTTAGCAATCAGCCCCAGCATTTT. The full variable domain, completed using reference TRBV19 and TRBJ1-5, is DGGITQSPKYLFRKEGQNVTLSCEQNLNHDAMYWYRQDPGQGLRLIYYSQIVNDFQKGDIAEGYSVSREKKESFPLTVTSAQKNPTAFYLCASSVPPFSNQPQHFGDGTRLSIL.